This T cell receptor beta chain was sequenced in a study of T cells in Graves' hyperthyroidism and ophthalmopathy. Using RNA transcripts as the source, TCR beta CDR3 regions were amplified. The HTBI primer set drove a first-round RT-PCR of the TCR CDR3. TCRdb recomputed calls from the multiplex PCR reads with MiXCR, one row per CDR3 protein. The sample carries 350,000 to 500,000 distinct CDR3 sequences, roughly 13% recorded once. Many counts were recorded for this clonotype. The CDR3 has 18 residues. The germline gives CDR1 SNHLY, CDR2 FYNNEI. With V trimmed by 2 bases and J by 4 bases, 12 bases remained unmatched.

This sequence joins TRBV2 and TRBJ2-1; TRBD1 matches 9 bases. This TCR was sampled from a woman in her late teens or twenties with Graves' hyperthyroidism. The sample consisted of blood. This CDR3 is CASSESRWRDREYNEQFF. In DNA, the CDR3 is TGTGCCAGCAGTGAAAGTCGGTGGAGGGACAGGGAGTACAATGAGCAGTTCTTC. Together with reference TRBV2 and TRBJ2-1, the CDR3 gives the full variable domain: EPEVTQTPSHQVTQMGQEVILRCVPISNHLYFYWYRQILGQKVEFLVSFYNNEISEKSEIFDDQFSVERPDGSNFTLKIRSTKLEDSAMYFCASSESRWRDREYNEQFFGPGTRLTVL.